This T cell receptor beta chain was retrieved from a study of blood T cell repertoires in COVID-19 (dated by TCRdb to about 2020). Looking at the study overall: Samples from collaborators originated in the United States, Italy and Spain and spanned both the acute and convalescent phases of COVID-19. Nearly every sample came with metadata listing a de-identified subject ID, COVID-19 status, age in years and sex. Where available, HLA class I and class II types were obtained from metadata supplied by the sample provider rather than from assay-based typing. Subjects who had been exposed to COVID-19, were actively infected with it, or had recovered from it provided the deeply sampled blood TCRbeta repertoires that made up the dataset. The repertoires were made available in a free public database intended to serve as a resource for research on the immune response to SARS-CoV-2. The samples were drawn from the first 160 participants of the ongoing ImmuneRACE study and from 1,254 subjects provided by 6 global collaborators. The prospective study material was composed of cDNA or gDNA derived from T cells, B-cell-depleted T cells, or PBMCs. The research as a whole found: The quantity of clinical and demographic metadata differed by source and by participant and was supplied without curation.

In the case of this clone: Its specific antigen is unknown. No base quality information exists; no much larger clone differs at one position.

V is clipped by 5 bases and J by 1 base, and the sequence between their germline boundaries is 11 bases long. The CDR3 spans 14 residues, from the cysteine through the phenylalanine. Only the CDR3 portion is preserved as DNA: 42 bases, with reading frame beginning at the first base. The germline V gene encodes CDR1 MNHEY and CDR2 SVGAGI. The collaborating institutions used their own protocols to collect whole blood in K2EDTA tubes. For TCRbeta analysis, collaborator samples were shipped as frozen whole blood, as isolated PBMCs, or as DNA extracted from either sample type. TCRbeta CDR3 regions were amplified from genomic DNA by means of the immunoSEQ Assay, a bias-controlled multiplex PCR. Regarding the original processing steps: Nucleated cell counts per sample were estimated from amplification of reference gene primers within the assay. To quantify the absolute abundance of each unique TCRbeta CDR3 rearrangement, sequence reads were collapsed and filtered. For each sample, productive Simpson clonality was calculated by taking the square root of Simpson's diversity index across productive rearrangements. TCRdb stores this immuneACCESS table with in-frame sequences only. Part of the clones is absent; in the studies checked, under half of the shortfall reflects unresolved V genes, and no reason is known for the rest. The V and J calls and clone size were taken over from that table, and D and trimming were inferred from the DNA. The sample profile shows approximately 150,000 clones; around 90% of them were found once. Clones ranked in the top ten supply about 1.7% of the sample.

The V and J segments used are TRBV6-5 and TRBJ1-2; a confident D gene designation cannot be given. The origin of this receptor is a woman aged 45-59 years with acute or convalescent COVID-19. The sequencing input was peripheral blood. The sequence in DNA is TGTGCCAGCAGTCGAAACGGGTTTAACTATGGCTACACCTTC. Its coded protein is CASSRNGFNYGYTF.